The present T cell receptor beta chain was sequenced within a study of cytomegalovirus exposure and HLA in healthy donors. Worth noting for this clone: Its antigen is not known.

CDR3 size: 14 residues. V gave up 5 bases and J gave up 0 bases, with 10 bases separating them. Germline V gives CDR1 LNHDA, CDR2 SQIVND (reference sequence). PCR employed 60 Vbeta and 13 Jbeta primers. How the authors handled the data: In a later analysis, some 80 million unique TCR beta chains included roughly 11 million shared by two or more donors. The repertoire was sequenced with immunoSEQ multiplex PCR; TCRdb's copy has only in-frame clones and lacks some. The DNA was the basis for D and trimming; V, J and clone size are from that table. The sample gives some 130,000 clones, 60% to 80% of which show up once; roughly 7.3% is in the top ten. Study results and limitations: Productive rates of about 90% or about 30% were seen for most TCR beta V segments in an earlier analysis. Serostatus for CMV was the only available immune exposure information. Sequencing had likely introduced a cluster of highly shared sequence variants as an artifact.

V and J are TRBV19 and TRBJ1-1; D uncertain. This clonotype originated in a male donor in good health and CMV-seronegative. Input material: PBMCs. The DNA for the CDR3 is TGTGCCAGTAGTCTCGAGCCTTTGAACACTGAAGCTTTCTTT. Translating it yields CASSLEPLNTEAFF.